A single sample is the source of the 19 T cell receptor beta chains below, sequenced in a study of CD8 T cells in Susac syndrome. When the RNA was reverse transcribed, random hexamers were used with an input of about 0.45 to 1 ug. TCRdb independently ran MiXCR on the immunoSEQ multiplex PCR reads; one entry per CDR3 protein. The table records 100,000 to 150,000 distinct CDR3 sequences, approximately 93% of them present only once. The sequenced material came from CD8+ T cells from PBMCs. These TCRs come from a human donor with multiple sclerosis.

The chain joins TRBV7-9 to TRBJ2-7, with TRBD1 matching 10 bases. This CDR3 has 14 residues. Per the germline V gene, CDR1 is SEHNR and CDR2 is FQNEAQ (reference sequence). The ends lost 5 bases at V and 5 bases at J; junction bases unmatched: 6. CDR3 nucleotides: TGTGCCAGCAGCCCGCCGACAGGGGGCGACGAGCAGTACTTC. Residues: CASSPPTGGDEQYF.

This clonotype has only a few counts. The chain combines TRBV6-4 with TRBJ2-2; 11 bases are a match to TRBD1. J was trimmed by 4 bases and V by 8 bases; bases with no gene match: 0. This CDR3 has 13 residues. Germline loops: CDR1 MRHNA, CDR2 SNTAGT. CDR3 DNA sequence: TGTGCCAGCGGGACAGGGGGCACCGGGGAGCTGTTTTTT. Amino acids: CASGTGGTGELFF.

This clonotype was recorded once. The CDR3 sequence is CAGSNGSNEKLFF. The CDR3 DNA reads TGTGCCGGCTCCAATGGGAGTAATGAAAAACTGTTTTTT. The chain links TRBV6-7 to TRBJ1-4, with D hard to call. TRBV6-7 carries the ORF label, with uncertain function. Deletions cut 11 bases from V and 4 bases from J, with 14 bases between. This CDR3 has 13 amino acids.

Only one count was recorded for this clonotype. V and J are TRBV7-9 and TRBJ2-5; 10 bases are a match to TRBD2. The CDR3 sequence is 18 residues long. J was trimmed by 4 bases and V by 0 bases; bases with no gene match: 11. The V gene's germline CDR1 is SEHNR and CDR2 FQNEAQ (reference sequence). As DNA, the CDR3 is TGTGCCAGCAGCTTAGCGTTGGGCGGACTAGCGGACTCAGAGACCCAGTACTTC. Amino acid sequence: CASSLALGGLADSETQYF.

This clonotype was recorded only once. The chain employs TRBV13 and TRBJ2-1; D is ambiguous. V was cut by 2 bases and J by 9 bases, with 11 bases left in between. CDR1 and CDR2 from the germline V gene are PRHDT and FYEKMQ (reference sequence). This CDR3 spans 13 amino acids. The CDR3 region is CASSLMGKSEQFF. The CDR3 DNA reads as TGTGCCAGCAGCTTAATGGGGAAGAGTGAGCAGTTCTTC.

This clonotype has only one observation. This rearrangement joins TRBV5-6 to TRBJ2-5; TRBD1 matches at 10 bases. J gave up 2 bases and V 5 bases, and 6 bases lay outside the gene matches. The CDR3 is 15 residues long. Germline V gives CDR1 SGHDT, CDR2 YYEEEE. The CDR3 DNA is TGTGCCAGCAGGCTGGACAGGGGGTGGCAAGAGACCCAGTACTTC. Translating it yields CASRLDRGWQETQYF. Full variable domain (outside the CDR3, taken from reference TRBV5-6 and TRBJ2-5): DAGVTQSPTHLIKTRGQQVTLRCSPKSGHDTVSWYQQALGQGPQFIFQYYEEEERQRGNFPDRFSGHQFPNYSSELNVNALLLGDSALYLCASRLDRGWQETQYFGPGTRLLVL.

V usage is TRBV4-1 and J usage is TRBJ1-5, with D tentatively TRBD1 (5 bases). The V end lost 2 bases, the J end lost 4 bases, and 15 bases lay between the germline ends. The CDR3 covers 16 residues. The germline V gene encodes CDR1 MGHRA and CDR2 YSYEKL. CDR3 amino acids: CASSQHDGTHNQPQHF. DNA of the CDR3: TGCGCCAGCAGCCAACATGATGGGACTCATAATCAGCCCCAGCATTTT.

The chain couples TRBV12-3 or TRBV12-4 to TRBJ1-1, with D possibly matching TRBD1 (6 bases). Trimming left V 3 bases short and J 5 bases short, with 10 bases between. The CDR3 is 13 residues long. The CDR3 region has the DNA TGTGCCAGCAGTTTGGCCCAGGGGACTGAAGCTTTCTTT. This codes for CASSLAQGTEAFF.

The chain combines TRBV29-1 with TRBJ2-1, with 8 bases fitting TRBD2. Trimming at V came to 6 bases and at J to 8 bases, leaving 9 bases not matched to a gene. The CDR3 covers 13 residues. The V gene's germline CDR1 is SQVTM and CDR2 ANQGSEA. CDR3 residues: CSVTDGGGDEQFF. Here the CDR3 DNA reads TGCAGCGTCACGGACGGGGGGGGCGATGAGCAGTTCTTC.

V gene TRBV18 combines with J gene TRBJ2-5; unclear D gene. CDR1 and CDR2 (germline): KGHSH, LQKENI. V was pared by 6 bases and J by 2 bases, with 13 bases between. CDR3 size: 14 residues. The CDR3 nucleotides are TGTGCCAGCTCCCGGTTTTGGGGACAAGAGACCCAGTACTTC. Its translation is CASSRFWGQETQYF.

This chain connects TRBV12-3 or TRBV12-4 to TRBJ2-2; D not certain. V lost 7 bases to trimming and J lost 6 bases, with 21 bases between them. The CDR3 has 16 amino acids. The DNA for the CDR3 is TGTGCCAGCACCTATTCGAACCCGGTCACACCCGGGGAGCTGTTTTTT. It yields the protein CASTYSNPVTPGELFF.

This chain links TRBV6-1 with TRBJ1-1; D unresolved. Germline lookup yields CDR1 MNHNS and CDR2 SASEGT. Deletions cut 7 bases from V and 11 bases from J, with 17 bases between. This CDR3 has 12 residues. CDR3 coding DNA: TGTGCCAGCACGATGAACGGGATCAAGGCTTTCTTT. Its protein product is CASTMNGIKAFF.

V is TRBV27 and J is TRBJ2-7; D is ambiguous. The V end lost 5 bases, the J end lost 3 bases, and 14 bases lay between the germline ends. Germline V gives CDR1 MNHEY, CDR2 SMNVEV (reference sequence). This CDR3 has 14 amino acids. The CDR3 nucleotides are TGTGCCAGCAGTCCCTTTGACCCTCTCTACGAGCAGTACGTC. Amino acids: CASSPFDPLYEQYV.

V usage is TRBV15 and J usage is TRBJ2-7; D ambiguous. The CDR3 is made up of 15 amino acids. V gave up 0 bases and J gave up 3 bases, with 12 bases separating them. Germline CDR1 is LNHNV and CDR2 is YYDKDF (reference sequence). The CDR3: CATSRDPSPDYEQYV. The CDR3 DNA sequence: TGTGCCACCAGCAGAGATCCGAGCCCCGACTACGAGCAGTACGTC.

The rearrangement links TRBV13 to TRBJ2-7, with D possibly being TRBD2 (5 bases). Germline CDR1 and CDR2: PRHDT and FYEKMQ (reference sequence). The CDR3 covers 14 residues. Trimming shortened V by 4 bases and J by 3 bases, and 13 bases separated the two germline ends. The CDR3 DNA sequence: TGTGCCAGCAGCTATCCAGGACGGGACTACGAGCAGTACGTC. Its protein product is CASSYPGRDYEQYV.

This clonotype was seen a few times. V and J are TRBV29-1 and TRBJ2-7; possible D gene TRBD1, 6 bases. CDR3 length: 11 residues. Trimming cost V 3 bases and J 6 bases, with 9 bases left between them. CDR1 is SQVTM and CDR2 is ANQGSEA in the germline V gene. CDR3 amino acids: CSVDGGLEQYF. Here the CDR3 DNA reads TGCAGCGTTGATGGGGGCCTCGAGCAGTACTTC.

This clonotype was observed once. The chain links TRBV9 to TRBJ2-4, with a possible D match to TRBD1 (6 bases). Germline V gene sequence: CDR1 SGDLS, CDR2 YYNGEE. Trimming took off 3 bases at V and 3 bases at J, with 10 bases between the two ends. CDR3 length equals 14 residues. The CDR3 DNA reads TGTGCCAGCAGCGACAGGGATGTCAAAAACATTCAGTACTTC. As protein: CASSDRDVKNIQYF.

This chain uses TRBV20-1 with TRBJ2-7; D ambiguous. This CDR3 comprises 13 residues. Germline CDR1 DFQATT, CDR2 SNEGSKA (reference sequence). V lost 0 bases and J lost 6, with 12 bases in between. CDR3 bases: TGCAGTGCTAGAGATGCTCCCGCCCCCGAGCAGTACTTC. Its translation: CSARDAPAPEQYF.

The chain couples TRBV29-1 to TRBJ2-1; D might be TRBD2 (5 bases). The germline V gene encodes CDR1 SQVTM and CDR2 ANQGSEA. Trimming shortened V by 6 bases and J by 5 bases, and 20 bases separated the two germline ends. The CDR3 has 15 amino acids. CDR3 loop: CSVAGLAYHNNEQFF. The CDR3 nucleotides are TGCAGCGTCGCTGGGCTAGCATATCATAACAATGAGCAGTTCTTC.